Following are 12 T cell receptor beta chains from one sample sequenced in a study of CD8+CD57+ T cells in acquired aplastic anemia. The TCR beta profiling, which covered VDJ combination and CDR3 sequence, was carried out using genomic DNA as the template. TCRdb independently ran MiXCR on the reads; one entry per CDR3 protein. This sample has roughly 130,000 distinct CDR3 sequences, with 48% found just once. Sequences were obtained from sorted CD4+, CD8+, or CD8+CD57+ T cells (not recorded which) from PBMCs. The receptors were sampled from a human donor in good health, serving as a control.

Turning to this clonotype: A read error may account for a junction end that differs from germline. The genes are TRBV7-9 and TRBJ2-2; the D call may be TRBD1 or TRBD2 (5 bases each). Germline CDR1 is SEHNR and CDR2 is FQNEAQ (reference sequence). The CDR3 is made up of 13 amino acids. CDR3 protein: CASRDGNTGELFF. The CDR3 nucleotides read TGCGCCAGCCGGGACGGGAACACCGGGGAGCTGTTTTTT.

This chain connects TRBV7-9 to TRBJ2-7; no reliable D call. Trimming removed 1 base from V and 3 bases from J, with 7 bases in between. CDR3 length: 13 residues. Germline values: CDR1 SEHNR, CDR2 FQNEAQ (reference sequence). Here the CDR3 reads CASSLESDYEQYF. In DNA, the CDR3 is TGTGCCAGCAGCTTAGAGTCAGACTACGAGCAGTACTTC. Complete variable domain (other parts from reference TRBV7-9 and TRBJ2-7): DTGVSQNPRHKITKRGQNVTFRCDPISEHNRLYWYRQTLGQGPEFLTYFQNEAQLEKSRLLSDRFSAERPKGSFSTLEIQRTEQGDSAMYLCASSLESDYEQYFGPGTRLTVT.

The table lists this clonotype with many counts. The rearrangement joins TRBV7-2 to TRBJ1-6; the match to TRBD1 covers 8 bases. The CDR3 has 15 amino acids. The germline gives CDR1 SGHTA, CDR2 FQGNSA. J was trimmed by 15 bases and V by 5 bases; bases with no gene match: 15. CDR3: CASSDSGTGLNLLHF. CDR3 DNA sequence: TGTGCCAGCAGCGACTCCGGGACAGGCCTTAATCTCCTCCACTTT.

Written as DNA, the CDR3 is TGCAGTGCCGACGGGACAGCCTCCTATGGCTACACCTTC. Translated, it gives CSADGTASYGYTF. This chain links TRBV20-1 with TRBJ1-2; TRBD1 matches 7 bases. The length of the CDR3 is 13 residues. V lost 6 bases, J lost 4 bases, and 8 bases stayed unmatched. Germline values: CDR1 DFQATT, CDR2 SNEGSKA (reference sequence).

In the case of this clonotype: Since no conserved phenylalanine or tryptophan closes the CDR3, a read error is the likely cause. The CDR3 bases are TGCGCCAGCAGCCGGGGGGGGGTGAACACTGAAGCTTTCGTT. Translating it yields CASSRGGVNTEAFV. The V gene is TRBV4-1, the J gene TRBJ1-1; weak D call: TRBD1 (5 bases). CDR3 size: 14 residues. V dropped 4 bases and J dropped 0 bases, with 9 bases sitting between them. Germline values: CDR1 MGHRA, CDR2 YSYEKL.

The chain uses TRBV20-1 and TRBJ1-2; D is unresolved. This CDR3 comprises 11 residues. Germline CDR1 is DFQATT and CDR2 is SNEGSKA (reference sequence). Trimming removed 6 bases at V and 2 bases at J, with 7 bases between. CDR3 sequence reads: CSADNNYGYTF. CDR3 DNA: TGCAGTGCCGACAACAACTATGGCTACACCTTC.

The rearrangement uses TRBV5-4 and TRBJ1-6; 10 bases map to TRBD1. V shed 3 bases, J shed 10 bases, and the junction held 4 bases outside the gene matches. CDR3 size: 14 residues. The germline CDR1 and CDR2 sequences are SGHNT and YYREEE (reference sequence). CDR3 in DNA: TGTGCCAGCAGCTCCGGGACAGGGGAATCACCCCTCCACTTT. Translated: CASSSGTGESPLHF.

The chain employs TRBV2 and TRBJ1-2, with 9 bases that match TRBD1. V dropped 3 bases and J dropped 4; count of bases not matched to a gene: 3. The CDR3 totals 14 residues. The germline V gene has CDR1 SNHLY and CDR2 FYNNEI. CDR3 region: CASSDTGGLYGYTF. As DNA, the CDR3 is TGTGCCAGCAGTGATACAGGGGGCCTCTATGGCTACACCTTC. The full variable domain, with the rest looked up from reference TRBV2 and TRBJ1-2, is EPEVTQTPSHQVTQMGQEVILRCVPISNHLYFYWYRQILGQKVEFLVSFYNNEISEKSEIFDDQFSVERPDGSNFTLKIRSTKLEDSAMYFCASSDTGGLYGYTFGSGTRLTVV.

The chain carries TRBV25-1 and TRBJ2-2; D is undetermined. CDR3 length: 15 residues. V lost 5 bases to trimming and J lost 1 base, with 11 bases between them. From germline, CDR1 is MGHDK and CDR2 SYGVNS. The CDR3 sequence: CASSQGRWNTGELFF. The CDR3 coding sequence is TGTGCCAGCAGTCAAGGTCGATGGAACACCGGGGAGCTGTTTTTT.

The V and J genes are TRBV29-1 and TRBJ1-2; D uncertain. CDR1 and CDR2 from the germline V gene are SQVTM and ANQGSEA. V was shortened by 6 bases and J by 2 bases, with 16 bases between the two germline ends. There are 14 residues in the CDR3. CDR3 in amino acids: CSVPLISGNYGYTF. CDR3 bases: TGCAGCGTCCCTTTAATTAGCGGGAACTATGGCTACACCTTC.

This clonotype was counted ten times or more. The rearrangement joins TRBV24-1 to TRBJ1-2, with D perhaps matching TRBD1 (5 bases). In germline, CDR1 is KGHDR, CDR2 SFDVKD. CDR3 length: 17 amino acids. Trimming cost V 1 base and J 5 bases, with 19 bases left between them. CDR3 nucleotide sequence: TGTGCCACCAGTGATTTAACGATCTTCGGGGGAAGGTATGGCTACACCTTC. Translated, it gives CATSDLTIFGGRYGYTF.

In regard to this clonotype: Without the conserved terminal phenylalanine or tryptophan, this CDR3 likely stems from a read error. CDR3 protein: CASSGPGQGDSGNTIYL. The CDR3 region has the DNA TGTGCCAGCAGCGGACCGGGACAGGGAGATAGTGGAAACACCATATATCTT. The chain recombines TRBV9 with TRBJ1-3; 9 nucleotides agree with TRBD1. CDR3 length equals 17 residues. The ends lost 3 bases at V and 3 bases at J; junction bases unmatched: 10. CDR1 and CDR2 from the germline V gene are SGDLS and YYNGEE.